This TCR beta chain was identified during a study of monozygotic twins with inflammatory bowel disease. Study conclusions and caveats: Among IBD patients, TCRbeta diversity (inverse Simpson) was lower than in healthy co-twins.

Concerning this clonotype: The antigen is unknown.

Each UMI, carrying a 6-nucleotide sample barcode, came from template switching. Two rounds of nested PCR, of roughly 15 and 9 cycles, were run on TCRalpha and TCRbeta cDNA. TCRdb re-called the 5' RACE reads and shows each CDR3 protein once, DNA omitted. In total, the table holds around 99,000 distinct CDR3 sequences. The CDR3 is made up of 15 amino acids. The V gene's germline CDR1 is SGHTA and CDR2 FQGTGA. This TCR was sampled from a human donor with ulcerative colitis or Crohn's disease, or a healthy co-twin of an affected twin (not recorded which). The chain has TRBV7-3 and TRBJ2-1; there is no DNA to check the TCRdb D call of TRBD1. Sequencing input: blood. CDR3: CASSPRAGAINEQFF.